This T cell receptor beta chain was identified in a study of regulatory T cells in long-lasting Graves disease. V shed 3 bases and J 5 bases; nucleotides not matched to a gene: 3. Germline CDR1 KGHSH, CDR2 LQKENI. The CDR3 covers 14 residues. Time point given: newly diagnosed GD, antithyroid drugs for less than 3 months. Generation of the TCR library employed RNA extracted from PBMCs. Turning to this clonotype: Its antigen is as yet unknown.

Building the TCR beta libraries relied on iRepertoire HTBI primers, and CDR3 regions underwent Arm-PCR. TCRdb independently ran MiXCR on the multiplex PCR reads; one entry per CDR3 protein. This sample has 400,000 to 500,000 distinct CDR3 sequences; 13% to 15% occur once, and the top ten carry over 15%. Points from the study as a whole: Patients whose Graves' disease persisted exhibited lower TCR diversity than those newly diagnosed. The number of shared public clonotypes was higher in persistent patients (roughly 2,800) than new patients (under 1,000).

These data were also filed under a second study, of T cells in Graves' hyperthyroidism and ophthalmopathy. That investigation notes: The model forecast ophthalmopathy, anticipating it by a median around 6.5 months before onset.

This material consisted of peripheral blood mononuclear cells (PBMCs), taken at new diagnosis, from a patient treated with antithyroid drugs. The chain joins TRBV18 to TRBJ1-4; 7 bases are a match to TRBD1. This receptor was identified in a woman in her fifties or sixties with Graves disease. CDR3 in amino acids: CASSPGQQNEKLFF. In nucleotides, the CDR3 is TGTGCCAGCTCACCGGGACAGCAAAATGAAAAACTGTTTTTT.